The rows below give T cell receptor beta chains drawn from one sample of a study of T cells in Graves' hyperthyroidism and ophthalmopathy. One entry per CDR3 protein, called by TCRdb with MiXCR from the multiplex PCR reads. The sample lists hundreds of thousands of distinct CDR3 sequences, around a quarter occurring once. Sequencing was done on a sample of blood. The origin of the receptors is a woman in her twenties or thirties with Graves' ophthalmopathy. Both conserved end residues are trimmed from each CDR3.

CDR3 protein	V gene	J gene
SVTGLAGYEQY	TRBV29-1	TRBJ2-7
SARSSGRAYEQY	TRBV20-1	TRBJ2-7
ASSFWDRDHYEQY	TRBV12-3/TRBV12-4	TRBJ2-7
SARDGGGVQETQY	TRBV20-1	TRBJ2-5
ASSETSGAKETQY	TRBV6-1	TRBJ2-5
ASSQDRGEEGYT	TRBV4-1	TRBJ1-2
ASSFSASGNYGYT	TRBV7-8	TRBJ1-2
ASRPFSDTEAF	TRBV19	TRBJ1-1
ASSPNSGRNQETQY	TRBV12-3/TRBV12-4	TRBJ2-5
SATPQGSEQY	TRBV20-1	TRBJ2-7
ASNRILAGELTDTQY	TRBV4-1	TRBJ2-3
ASRSRGWETQY	TRBV11-3	TRBJ2-5
SARAPWDRGGITNYGYT	TRBV20-1	TRBJ1-2
ASSPDGGYEQY	TRBV7-9	TRBJ2-7
ASSLEGRGQFGQY	TRBV7-3	TRBJ2-7
ASSYAGFEQY	TRBV6-5	TRBJ2-7
SARDSIGTHYEQY	TRBV20-1	TRBJ2-7
ASSLGDGYRGYEQY	TRBV12-3/TRBV12-4	TRBJ2-7
ASSLFWRNTEAF	TRBV7-9	TRBJ1-1
ASSRRGPYEQY	TRBV3-1	TRBJ2-7
ASSLSINQPQH	TRBV27	TRBJ1-5
ASSADSYGYT	TRBV6-1	TRBJ1-2
ASSWGKNYGYT	TRBV27	TRBJ1-2
ASSYSTQGSPNYGYT	TRBV6-5	TRBJ1-2
ASSKCSSGNTIY	TRBV2	TRBJ1-3
ASSALAGGYEQY	TRBV11-1	TRBJ2-7
ASIGTEEETQY	TRBV28	TRBJ2-5
ASSPLNLISKNIQY	TRBV7-9	TRBJ2-4
ASSLDPGLMNTEAF	TRBV5-4	TRBJ1-1
ASSNGQLGYT	TRBV13	TRBJ1-2